These T cell receptor beta chains were read from a single sample in a study of shared clonotypes between healthy human individuals. TCRdb keeps only in-frame clones here, not all; method: immunoSEQ multiplex PCR. In the table there are more than 500,000 clones, more than 95% of which are singletons. The sequencing sample was made of naive CD4+ T cells sorted from blood. These receptors were collected from a woman in her twenties or thirties in good health. The CDR3 runs from the conserved cysteine through the conserved F or W. The D gene is left open where the match is weak. Size is stated for part of the rows, as once, few or many counts, or as a class when the clone is expanded.

size | J | V | length | D | CDR3 | DNA
. | TRBJ2-3 | TRBV4-2 | 16 | TRBD2 | CASSQDGPVAGDTQYF | TGTGCCAGCAGCCAAGACGGCCCCGTAGCGGGAGATACGCAGTATTTT
. | TRBJ1-4 | TRBV7-9 | 14 | TRBD1 | CASRAQGANEKLFF | TGTGCCAGCAGAGCACAGGGGGCGAATGAAAAACTGTTTTTT
. | TRBJ1-1 | TRBV6-5 | 15 | . | CASSYSRRENTEAFF | TGTGCCAGCAGTTACTCGAGACGGGAGAACACTGAAGCTTTCTTT
. | TRBJ1-5 | TRBV5-8 | 15 | . | CASSPLGGAGQPQHF | TGTGCCAGCAGCCCCCTCGGGGGGGCAGGGCAGCCCCAGCATTTT
. | TRBJ2-1 | TRBV4-1 | 16 | TRBD1 | CASSQGGGQGKYEQFF | TGCGCCAGCAGCCAAGGCGGGGGACAGGGGAAATATGAGCAGTTCTTC
. | TRBJ2-1 | TRBV4-2 | 17 | TRBD2 | CASSQEGLAGEDNEQFF | TGTGCCAGCAGCCAAGAAGGACTAGCGGGAGAGGACAATGAGCAGTTCTTC
. | TRBJ2-4 | TRBV29-1 | 11 | TRBD2 | CSVETSHIQYF | TGCAGCGTTGAGACTAGCCACATTCAGTACTTC
. | TRBJ2-1 | TRBV6-5 | 15 | TRBD2 | CASSTTSGSPGEQFF | TGTGCCAGCAGTACAACTAGCGGCTCTCCCGGTGAGCAGTTCTTC
. | TRBJ2-7 | TRBV10-3 | 13 | TRBD2 | CAIAQRGLYEQYF | TGTGCCATCGCTCAGCGGGGCCTCTACGAGCAGTACTTC
. | TRBJ2-1 | TRBV18 | 15 | . | CASSPPGERFNEQFF | TGTGCCAGCTCACCCCCTGGGGAACGTTTCAATGAGCAGTTCTTC
. | TRBJ2-7 | TRBV28 | 14 | . | CASSSLAEKVEQYF | TGTGCCAGCAGTTCCCTGGCGGAGAAGGTCGAGCAGTACTTC
. | TRBJ2-3 | TRBV28 | 15 | TRBD1 | CASSLRQGNTDTQYF | TGTGCCAGCAGTTTGAGACAGGGGAACACAGATACGCAGTATTTT
. | TRBJ2-1 | TRBV6-5 | 15 | . | CASSYDRASYNEQFF | TGTGCCAGCAGTTACGATAGGGCATCCTACAATGAGCAGTTCTTC
. | TRBJ2-3 | TRBV25-1 | 15 | . | CASSPGARFTDTQYF | TGTGCCAGCAGTCCCGGGGCTCGCTTCACAGATACGCAGTATTTT
. | TRBJ2-7 | TRBV30 | 16 | TRBD2 | CAWKPGGGGREYEQYF | TGTGCCTGGAAACCGGGGGGAGGCGGGAGGGAATACGAGCAGTACTTC
. | TRBJ1-1 | TRBV27 | 16 | . | CASSPSTVLLGTEAFF | TGTGCCAGCAGTCCATCGACTGTGTTACTTGGCACTGAAGCTTTCTTT
. | TRBJ2-1 | TRBV7-3 | 16 | TRBD2 | CASSPATSGLDNEQFF | TGTGCCAGCAGCCCTGCGACTAGCGGATTGGACAATGAGCAGTTCTTC
. | TRBJ1-5 | TRBV7-9 | 14 | . | CASSFGSSNQPQHF | TGTGCCAGCAGCTTCGGGTCGAGCAATCAGCCCCAGCATTTT
. | TRBJ1-3 | TRBV29-1 | 11 | . | CSVVTEGTIYF | TGCAGCGTTGTTACAGAGGGCACCATATATTTT
. | TRBJ2-2 | TRBV5-4 | 13 | . | CASSPTSTGELFF | TGTGCCAGCAGCCCCACGAGCACCGGGGAGCTGTTTTTT
few | TRBJ1-2 | TRBV28 | 14 | . | CASSSSLRDYGYTF | TGTGCCAGCAGTTCTTCTCTCAGGGACTATGGCTACACCTTC
few | TRBJ1-2 | TRBV28 | 11 | . | CASRGNYGYTF | TGTGCCAGCAGAGGTAACTATGGCTACACCTTC
. | TRBJ2-1 | TRBV5-1 | 18 | . | CASSLTLRELAAPNEQFF | TGCGCCAGCAGCTTGACCCTCCGAGAATTAGCGGCACCCAATGAGCAGTTCTTC